The T cell receptor (beta chain) described here comes from a study of T cell responses to AZD1222 COVID-19 vaccine. Findings and caveats of the study: Increases in Spike-specific TCR breadth and depth were seen after two AZD1222 doses. Females made up more of the donors, who were largely white British, and clonal diversity may have come out too low. Spike as a whole was targeted by vaccine-associated CD4 TCRs, dominant at 160-218 and 743-854.

CDR3 length: 13 residues. Germline-derived CDR1 and CDR2 are SEHNR and FQNEAQ (reference sequence). The germline V and J ends were trimmed by 5 bases and 15 bases, with 17 bases remaining between them. The protocol was immunoSEQ multiplex PCR, while the TCRdb copy is restricted to in-frame clones and leaves out a portion. The sample holds about 140,000 clones, 85% to 95% seen once. As concerns this clone: Its specificity is not known.

V gene TRBV7-9 combines with J gene TRBJ1-6, with D perhaps TRBD1 (6 bases). The sequenced sample was peripheral blood, obtained on day 0 of AZD1222 vaccination. The receptor was isolated from an adult in good health. CDR3 in amino acids: CASSPSQGIRLHF. The CDR3 nucleotides read TGTGCCAGCAGCCCATCTCAGGGGATCCGCCTCCACTTT.